This T cell receptor beta chain originates from a study of T cells in localized non-small cell lung cancer. Study-wide points: Adjacent uninvolved lung tissue had the highest T cell clonality, exceeding tumor. Appearances in adjacent lung were noted for a median roughly 58 of the top 100 tumor clones.

In the case of this clone: Its antigen is still unknown.

Produced via immunoSEQ multiplex PCR; TCRdb's table is partial and in-frame only. The table has fewer than 25,000 clones, approximately 87% seen once. The CDR3 runs 18 residues. Deletions cut 0 bases from V and 2 bases from J, with 17 bases between. Germline V gene data show CDR1 as MGHRA and CDR2 as YSYEKL. This chain connects TRBV4-1 to TRBJ1-3; tentative D call: TRBD1 (6 bases). The sequence derives from a woman aged 35 to 75 with stage I lung adenocarcinoma. Sequenced material: peripheral blood, taken before any cancer treatment. The chain's CDR3 is CASSQDGGRGGTGNTIYF. Written as DNA, the CDR3 is TGCGCCAGCAGCCAAGATGGCGGCCGAGGGGGAACTGGAAACACCATATATTTT.